A selection of T cell receptor beta chains follows, all from one sample in a study of PD-1 blockade in mismatch repair-deficient tumors. Clones were read by immunoSEQ multiplex PCR, and TCRdb kept only the in-frame ones, dropping some. In the table there are approximately 100,000 clones, 70% to 85% of which are singletons. The starting material was peripheral blood, obtained about 33 weeks after starting pembrolizumab. The receptors were gathered from an adult with mismatch repair-deficient cancer. Each CDR3 is given with its conserved first and last residue. A D gene is named only where the DNA matches it firmly. Only some rows state a clone size, as once, few, many or a class for expanded clones.

>TRBV6-1|.|.|TRBJ2-7
TGTGCCGTAAGACCGAGCTCCTACGAGCAGTACTTC
CAVRPSSYEQYF
>TRBV5-1|.|.|TRBJ2-5
TGCGCCAGCAGCTTGATATCAACTCAAGAGACCCAGTACTTC
CASSLISTQETQYF
>TRBV6-6|.|.|TRBJ1-1
TGTGCCAGCAGTAATACGGGGAACACTGAAGCTTTCTTT
CASSNTGNTEAFF
>TRBV25-1|few|TRBD1|TRBJ2-2
TGTGCCAGCAGTGAAACTAAGGGACAGGGGTTAACCGGGGAGCTGTTTTTT
CASSETKGQGLTGELFF
>TRBV18|.|.|TRBJ2-1
TGTGCCAGCTCACCCCGTCTTGTGAGGGCGGCTTACAATGAGCAGTTCTTC
CASSPRLVRAAYNEQFF
>TRBV6-1|once|TRBD1|TRBJ1-2
TGTGCCAGCAGTGTCCGACAGGGCCGCGCTTCCTACACCTTC
CASSVRQGRASYTF
>TRBV5-4|.|.|TRBJ2-5
TGTGCCAGCAGCTTAGGCGTTTTTCGGACAACTAAAGAGACCCAGTACTTC
CASSLGVFRTTKETQYF
>TRBV30|.|TRBD2|TRBJ2-1
TGTGCCTGGAGTTCCGGGACTAGGTCCTACAATGAGCAGTTCTTC
CAWSSGTRSYNEQFF
>TRBV5-4|.|TRBD2|TRBJ2-2
TGTGCCAGCAGCGTGACTAGCGGAAACACCGGGGAGCTGTTTTTT
CASSVTSGNTGELFF
>TRBV27|.|TRBD2|TRBJ2-1
TGTGCCAGCAGTTTAACGGGAGGGGGCAATGAGCAGTTCTTC
CASSLTGGGNEQFF
>TRBV28|once|TRBD1|TRBJ1-3
TGTGCCAGCAGCGGGACAGGGAAGGATGCTGGAAACACCATATATTTT
CASSGTGKDAGNTIYF
>TRBV13|.|.|TRBJ2-4
TGTGCCAGCAGCTTATGGGGCGGGAATGGCAAAAACATTCAGTACTTC
CASSLWGGNGKNIQYF
>TRBV6-1|.|.|TRBJ1-2
TGTGCCAGCAGTGAACCAGCGGGGAGGCACACCTTC
CASSEPAGRHTF
>TRBV6-1|once|.|TRBJ2-7
TGTGCCAGCAGTATGGGGGTCTACGAGCAGTACTTC
CASSMGVYEQYF
>TRBV30|.|TRBD1|TRBJ1-1
TGTGCCTGGAGCGGACAGGGTTTAACTGAAGCTTTCTTT
CAWSGQGLTEAFF
>TRBV30|.|.|TRBJ1-1
TGTGCCTGGAGCGGGGAGAACACTGAAGCTTTCTTT
CAWSGENTEAFF
>TRBV6-4|few|.|TRBJ2-2
TGTGCCAGCAGAAGTACAGGGCGGACCGGGGAGCTGTTTTTT
CASRSTGRTGELFF
>TRBV27|.|TRBD1|TRBJ2-5
TGTGCCAGCAGTCCCGGGACAGGGGTGAGGGTACAGACCCAGTACTTC
CASSPGTGVRVQTQYF
>TRBV19|.|.|TRBJ2-1
TGTGCCAGTAGTATTATGGACAATGAGCAGTTCTTC
CASSIMDNEQFF
>TRBV6-5|once|TRBD1|TRBJ1-2
TGTGCCAGCAGTAAGAAAGGGACAGGGTTTGGCTACACCTTC
CASSKKGTGFGYTF
>TRBV30|.|.|TRBJ1-5
TGTGCCTGGAGTGTCGAGAGCAATCAGCCCCAGCATTTT
CAWSVESNQPQHF
>TRBV6-6|.|.|TRBJ2-7
TGTGCCAGCAGTCCCACGGTGTACGAGCAGTACTTC
CASSPTVYEQYF
>TRBV4-2|.|.|TRBJ2-7
TGTGCCAGCAGCCAAGGGGGGTCAGCAACCCCATACGAGCAGTACTTC
CASSQGGSATPYEQYF
>TRBV19|many|.|TRBJ2-7
TGTGCCAGTAGTTCCCCAGGGTTAGACCTTCAGCAGTACTTC
CASSSPGLDLQQYF
>TRBV5-1|.|.|TRBJ2-7
TGCGCCAGCAGCCCTGCCCTAGGGCCCTACGAGCAGTACTTC
CASSPALGPYEQYF
>TRBV7-4|.|.|TRBJ2-2
TGTGCCAGCAGCTTTTCTCAGGACCCAGTCAACGGGGAGCTGTTTTTT
CASSFSQDPVNGELFF
>TRBV5-4|.|.|TRBJ2-1
TGTGCCCATGGAGTCTACAATGAGCAGTTCTTC
CAHGVYNEQFF
>TRBV30|.|.|TRBJ2-5
TGTGCCTGGAGCGGGGGGCCCCAAGAGACCCAGTACTTC
CAWSGGPQETQYF
>TRBV7-3|.|.|TRBJ2-3
TGTGCCAGCAGCTTTGGGGGTGCCGATACGCAGTATTTT
CASSFGGADTQYF
>TRBV9|once|.|TRBJ2-3
TGTGCCAGCAGCGGGGACACAGATACGCAGTATTTT
CASSGDTDTQYF
>TRBV19|few|.|TRBJ2-7
TGTGCCAGTAGTATCAACAGGGGAGGGGGCCACGAGCAGTACTTC
CASSINRGGGHEQYF
>TRBV5-6|.|.|TRBJ2-7
TGTGCCAGCAGCTTGAGCCCTCAGGGCAACGCCGTCTTC
CASSLSPQGNAVF
>TRBV2|.|.|TRBJ2-6
TGTGCCAGCAGTCCCGACGGGGGTGCCAACGTCCTGACTTTC
CASSPDGGANVLTF
>TRBV21-1|.|.|TRBJ2-2
TGTGCCAGCATCACCCTAGCGGGGGGAGGGTTCGCGAACACCGGGGAGCTGTTTTTT
CASITLAGGGFANTGELFF
>TRBV5-1|.|.|TRBJ1-1
TGCGCCAGCAGCTTAAACACTGAAGCTTTCTTT
CASSLNTEAFF
>TRBV11-3|.|.|TRBJ2-5
TGTGCCAGCAGCTCCCTGGGGGCCAAAGGAGGGGAGACCCAGTACTTC
CASSSLGAKGGETQYF
>TRBV6-1|.|.|TRBJ1-5
TGTGCCAGCAGTGATCGGGGGGGCGGCAATCAGCCCCAGCATTTT
CASSDRGGGNQPQHF
>TRBV4-2|once|.|TRBJ1-2
TGTGCCAGCAGCCAAGATCCCCGCCAGGGAGGATATGGCTACACCTTC
CASSQDPRQGGYGYTF
>TRBV7-9|few|.|TRBJ2-7
TGTGCCAGCAGCTTAAGTTCCTACGAGCAGTACTTC
CASSLSSYEQYF
>TRBV27|.|.|TRBJ2-7
TGTGCCAGCAGTTCCCGGCAGACAGTTATCGTCGGATACGAGCAGTACTTC
CASSSRQTVIVGYEQYF
>TRBV28|.|TRBD1|TRBJ1-1
TGTGCCAGCAGTCCCGACAGGGGTGAAGCTTTCTTT
CASSPDRGEAFF
>TRBV30|.|.|TRBJ1-2
TGTGCCTGTATGACAGTTAACTATGGCTACACCTTC
CACMTVNYGYTF
>TRBV9|.|TRBD1|TRBJ2-7
TGTGCCAGCAGCGTAGTGGAGACAGGGGGGTACGAGCAGTACTTC
CASSVVETGGYEQYF
>TRBV13|.|.|TRBJ2-2
TGTGCCAGCAGCCTTTATGAGCCAGGGGAGCTGTTTTTT
CASSLYEPGELFF
>TRBV6-5|few|TRBD1|TRBJ1-2
TGTGCCAGCAGTTACTTACGACAGGGGGCGTATGGCTACACCTTC
CASSYLRQGAYGYTF
>TRBV6-1|.|.|TRBJ1-5
TGTGCCAGCCTACAGGGAAGAGAACAGCCCCAGCATTTT
CASLQGREQPQHF
>TRBV6-5|.|.|TRBJ2-7
TGTGCCAGCAGGGACTCCACCTCCTACGAGCAGTACTTC
CASRDSTSYEQYF
>TRBV6-1|.|.|TRBJ2-3
TGTGCCAGCCGGGAACTCACAGATACGCAGTATTTT
CASRELTDTQYF
>TRBV27|.|TRBD2|TRBJ2-7
TGTGCCAGCAGTTTAGGAGCGGGATCCTACGAGCAGTACTTC
CASSLGAGSYEQYF